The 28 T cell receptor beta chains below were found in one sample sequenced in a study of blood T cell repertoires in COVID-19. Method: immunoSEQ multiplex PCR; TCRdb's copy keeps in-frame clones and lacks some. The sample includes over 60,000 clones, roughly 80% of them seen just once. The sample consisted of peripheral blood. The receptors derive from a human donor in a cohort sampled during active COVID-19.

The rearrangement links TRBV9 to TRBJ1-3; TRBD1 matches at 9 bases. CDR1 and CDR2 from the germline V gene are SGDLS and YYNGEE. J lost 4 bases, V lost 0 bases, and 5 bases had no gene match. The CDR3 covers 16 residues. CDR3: CASSVVGGQGGNTIYF. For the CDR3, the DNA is TGTGCCAGCAGCGTAGTCGGGGGACAGGGAGGAAACACCATATATTTT.

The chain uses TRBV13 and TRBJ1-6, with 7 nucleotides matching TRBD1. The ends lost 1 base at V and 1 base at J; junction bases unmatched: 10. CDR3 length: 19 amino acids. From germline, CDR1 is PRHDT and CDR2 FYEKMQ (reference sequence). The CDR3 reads CASSLETGRQRSYNSPLHF. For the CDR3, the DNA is TGTGCCAGCAGCTTAGAGACAGGGAGGCAAAGATCCTATAATTCACCCCTCCACTTT. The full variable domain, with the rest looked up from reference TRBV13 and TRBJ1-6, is AAGVIQSPRHLIKEKRETATLKCYPIPRHDTVYWYQQGPGQDPQFLISFYEKMQSDKGSIPDRFSAQQFSDYHSELNMSSLELGDSALYFCASSLETGRQRSYNSPLHFGNGTRLTVT.

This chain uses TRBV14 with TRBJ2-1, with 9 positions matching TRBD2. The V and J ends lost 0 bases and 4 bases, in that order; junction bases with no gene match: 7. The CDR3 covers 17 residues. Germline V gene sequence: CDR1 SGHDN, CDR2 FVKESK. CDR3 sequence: CASSQERGGRWYNEQFF. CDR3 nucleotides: TGTGCCAGCAGCCAAGAGCGGGGGGGCCGTTGGTACAATGAGCAGTTCTTC.

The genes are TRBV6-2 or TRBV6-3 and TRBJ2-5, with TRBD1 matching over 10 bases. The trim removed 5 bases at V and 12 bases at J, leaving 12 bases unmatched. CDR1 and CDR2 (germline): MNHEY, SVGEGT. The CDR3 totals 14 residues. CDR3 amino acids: CASSTPGTGVPKYF. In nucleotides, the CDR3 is TGTGCCAGCAGTACGCCCGGGACAGGGGTCCCAAAGTACTTC.

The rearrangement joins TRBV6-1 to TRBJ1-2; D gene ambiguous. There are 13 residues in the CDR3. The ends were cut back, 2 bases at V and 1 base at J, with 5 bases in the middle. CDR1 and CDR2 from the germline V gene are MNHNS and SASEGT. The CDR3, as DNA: TGTGCCAGCAGTGAAAGCGGTAACTATGGCTACACCTTC. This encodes CASSESGNYGYTF.

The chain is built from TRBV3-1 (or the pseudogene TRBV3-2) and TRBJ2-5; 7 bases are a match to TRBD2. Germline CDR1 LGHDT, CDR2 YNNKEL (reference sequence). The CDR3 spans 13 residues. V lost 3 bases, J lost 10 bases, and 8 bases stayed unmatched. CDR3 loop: CASSQDPGEGQYF. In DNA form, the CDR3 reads TGTGCCAGCAGCCAGGACCCTGGGGAGGGCCAGTACTTC.

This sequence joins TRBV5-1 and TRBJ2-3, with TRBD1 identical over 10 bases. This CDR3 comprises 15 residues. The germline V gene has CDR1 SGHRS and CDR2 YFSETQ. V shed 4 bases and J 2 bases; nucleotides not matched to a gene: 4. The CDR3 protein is CASSRDRGITDTQYF. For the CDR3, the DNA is TGCGCCAGCAGCCGGGACAGGGGTATCACAGATACGCAGTATTTT.

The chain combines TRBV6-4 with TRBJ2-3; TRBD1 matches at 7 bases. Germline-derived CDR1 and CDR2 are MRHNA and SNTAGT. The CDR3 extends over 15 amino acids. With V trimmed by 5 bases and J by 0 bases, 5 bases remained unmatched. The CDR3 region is CASSRQGFSTDTQYF. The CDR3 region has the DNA TGTGCCAGCAGTAGACAGGGCTTCAGCACAGATACGCAGTATTTT.

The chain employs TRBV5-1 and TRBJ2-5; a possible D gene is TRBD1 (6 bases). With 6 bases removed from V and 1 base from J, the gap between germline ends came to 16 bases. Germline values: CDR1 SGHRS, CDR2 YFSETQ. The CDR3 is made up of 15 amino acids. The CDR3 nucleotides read TGCGCCAGCACCCGCCAGGGGCAAATCCAAGAGACCCAGTACTTC. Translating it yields CASTRQGQIQETQYF.

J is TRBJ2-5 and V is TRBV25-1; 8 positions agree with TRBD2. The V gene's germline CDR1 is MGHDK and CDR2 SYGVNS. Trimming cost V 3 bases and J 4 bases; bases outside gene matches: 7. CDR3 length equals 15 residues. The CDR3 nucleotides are TGTGCCAGCAGTGACCTACGTACTAGCGGAGAGACCCAGTACTTC. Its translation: CASSDLRTSGETQYF.

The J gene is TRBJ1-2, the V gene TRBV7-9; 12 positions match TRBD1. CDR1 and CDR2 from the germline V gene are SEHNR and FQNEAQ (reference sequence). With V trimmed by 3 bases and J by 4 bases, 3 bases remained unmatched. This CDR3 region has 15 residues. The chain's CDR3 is CASSFGTGGGYGYTF. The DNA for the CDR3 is TGTGCCAGCAGCTTCGGGACAGGGGGCGGCTATGGCTACACCTTC.

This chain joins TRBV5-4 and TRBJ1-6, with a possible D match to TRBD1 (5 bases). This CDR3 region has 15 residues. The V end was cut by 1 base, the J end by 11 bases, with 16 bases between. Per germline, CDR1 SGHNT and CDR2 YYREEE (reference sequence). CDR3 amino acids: CASSLNRGLVTPLHF. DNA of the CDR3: TGTGCCAGCAGCTTGAATCGGGGGTTGGTTACACCCCTCCACTTT.

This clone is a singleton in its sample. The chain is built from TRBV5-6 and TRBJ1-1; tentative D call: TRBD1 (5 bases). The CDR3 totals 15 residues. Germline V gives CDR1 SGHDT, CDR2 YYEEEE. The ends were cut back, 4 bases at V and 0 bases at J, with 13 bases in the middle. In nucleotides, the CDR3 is TGTGCCAGCAGCCGGGAGGGGTGGATGAACACTGAAGCTTTCTTT. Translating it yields CASSREGWMNTEAFF.

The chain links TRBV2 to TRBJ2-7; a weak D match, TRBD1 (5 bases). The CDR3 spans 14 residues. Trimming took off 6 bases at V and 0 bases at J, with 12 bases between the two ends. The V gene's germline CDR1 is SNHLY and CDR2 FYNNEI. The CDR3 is CASRENRNSYEQYF. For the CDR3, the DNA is TGTGCCAGCAGGGAAAACAGGAACTCCTACGAGCAGTACTTC.

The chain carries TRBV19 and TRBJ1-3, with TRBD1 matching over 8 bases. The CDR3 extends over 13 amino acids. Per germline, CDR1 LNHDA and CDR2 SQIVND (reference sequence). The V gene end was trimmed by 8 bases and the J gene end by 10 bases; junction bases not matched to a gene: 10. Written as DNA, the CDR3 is TGTGCCAGTTCCCCGGGACAGGAGGCAACCATATATTTT. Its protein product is CASSPGQEATIYF.

CDR3 bases: TGTGCCACCAGCAGGGGGCCACAGAGCAACTCTGGAAACACCATATATTTT. It yields the protein CATSRGPQSNSGNTIYF. V gene TRBV15 combines with J gene TRBJ1-3; D might be TRBD1 (5 bases). The germline V gene has CDR1 LNHNV and CDR2 YYDKDF (reference sequence). V lost 3 bases and J lost 0, with 15 bases in between. The length of the CDR3 is 17 residues.

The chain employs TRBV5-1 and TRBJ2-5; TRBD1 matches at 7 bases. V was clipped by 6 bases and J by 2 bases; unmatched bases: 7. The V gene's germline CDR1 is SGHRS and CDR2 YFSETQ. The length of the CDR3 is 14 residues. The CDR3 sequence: CASKRGQGQETQYF. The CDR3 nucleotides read TGCGCCAGCAAAAGGGGGCAGGGTCAAGAGACCCAGTACTTC.

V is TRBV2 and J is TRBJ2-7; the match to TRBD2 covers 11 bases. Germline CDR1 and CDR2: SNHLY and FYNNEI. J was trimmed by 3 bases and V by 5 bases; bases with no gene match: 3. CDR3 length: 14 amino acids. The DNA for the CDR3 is TGTGCCAGCAGTATTAGCGGGGGGGTCTACGAGCAGTACTTC. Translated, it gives CASSISGGVYEQYF.

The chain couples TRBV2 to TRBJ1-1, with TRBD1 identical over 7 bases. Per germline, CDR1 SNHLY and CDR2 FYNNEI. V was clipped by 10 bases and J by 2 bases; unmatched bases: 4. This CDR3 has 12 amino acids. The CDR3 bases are TGTGCCAACGGGACAGTTAACACTGAAGCTTTCTTT. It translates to CANGTVNTEAFF.

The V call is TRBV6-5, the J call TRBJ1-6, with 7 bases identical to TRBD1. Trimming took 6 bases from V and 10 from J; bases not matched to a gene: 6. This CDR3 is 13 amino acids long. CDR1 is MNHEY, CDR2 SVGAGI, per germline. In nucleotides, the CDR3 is TGTGCCAGCAGCAGGGACAGCGGCTCACCCCTCCACTTT. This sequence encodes CASSRDSGSPLHF.

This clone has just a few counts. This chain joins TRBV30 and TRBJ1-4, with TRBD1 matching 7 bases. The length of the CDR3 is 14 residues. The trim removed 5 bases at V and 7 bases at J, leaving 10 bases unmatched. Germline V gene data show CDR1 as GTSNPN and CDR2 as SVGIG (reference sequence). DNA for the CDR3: TGTGCCTGGTTAATCGAGGGGGCGAGTGAAAAACTGTTTTTT. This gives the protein CAWLIEGASEKLFF.

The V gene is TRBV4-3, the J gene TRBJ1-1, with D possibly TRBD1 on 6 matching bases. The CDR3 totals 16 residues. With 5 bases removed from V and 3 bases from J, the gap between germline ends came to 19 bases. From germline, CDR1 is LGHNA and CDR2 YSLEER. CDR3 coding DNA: TGCGCCAGCAGCTCCCAAGGGGGGGGGTACGACACTGAAGCTTTCTTT. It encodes CASSSQGGGYDTEAFF.

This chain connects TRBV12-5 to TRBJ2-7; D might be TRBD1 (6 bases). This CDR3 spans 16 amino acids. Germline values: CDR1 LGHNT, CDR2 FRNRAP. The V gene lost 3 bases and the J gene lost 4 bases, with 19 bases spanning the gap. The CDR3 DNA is TGTGCTAGTGGTTTCCGTCGACAGGCACCCGGATACGAGCAGTACTTC. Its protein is CASGFRRQAPGYEQYF.

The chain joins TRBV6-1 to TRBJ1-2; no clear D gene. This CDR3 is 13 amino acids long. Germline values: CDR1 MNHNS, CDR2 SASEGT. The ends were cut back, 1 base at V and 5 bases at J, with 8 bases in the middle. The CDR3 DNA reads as TGTGCCAGCAGTGAAGGGGCCACTTATGGCTACACCTTC. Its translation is CASSEGATYGYTF.

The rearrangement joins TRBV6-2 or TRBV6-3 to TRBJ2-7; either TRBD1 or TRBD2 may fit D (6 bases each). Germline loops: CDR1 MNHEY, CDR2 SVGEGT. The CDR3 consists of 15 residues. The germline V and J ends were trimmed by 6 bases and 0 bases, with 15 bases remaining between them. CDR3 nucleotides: TGTGCCAGCAGCAGGGGAGGTACTTCCTCCTACGAGCAGTACTTC. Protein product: CASSRGGTSSYEQYF.

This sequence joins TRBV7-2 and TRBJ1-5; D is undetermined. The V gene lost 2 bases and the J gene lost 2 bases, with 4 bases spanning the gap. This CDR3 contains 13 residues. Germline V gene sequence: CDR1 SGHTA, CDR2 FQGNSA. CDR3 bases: TGTGCCAGCAGCTTACAGGGCAATCAGCCCCAGCATTTT. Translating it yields CASSLQGNQPQHF.

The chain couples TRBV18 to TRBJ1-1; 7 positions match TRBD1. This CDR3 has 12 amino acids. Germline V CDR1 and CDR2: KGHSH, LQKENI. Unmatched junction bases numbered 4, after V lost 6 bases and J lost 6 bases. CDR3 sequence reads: CASSDRESEAFF. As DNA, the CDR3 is TGTGCCAGCTCCGACAGGGAGTCTGAAGCTTTCTTT.

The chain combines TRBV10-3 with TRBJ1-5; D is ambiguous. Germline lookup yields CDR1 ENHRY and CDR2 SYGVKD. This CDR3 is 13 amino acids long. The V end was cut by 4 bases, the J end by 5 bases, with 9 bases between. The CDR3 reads CAISAGLDQPQHF. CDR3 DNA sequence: TGTGCCATCAGTGCAGGCTTGGATCAGCCCCAGCATTTT.